What follows is one T cell receptor beta chain and its context. Its specificity is unknown. The sample is drawn from a study of cytomegalovirus exposure and HLA in healthy donors. Points from the study as a whole: Listed as cytomegalovirus-associated were 150 or so TCR beta chains.

From germline, CDR1 is GTSNPN and CDR2 SVGIG (reference sequence). J gave up 6 bases and V 7 bases, and 8 bases lay outside the gene matches. This CDR3 is 12 amino acids long. Use of 60 Vbeta and 13 Jbeta primers characterized the PCR. The method was immunoSEQ multiplex PCR; TCRdb's version includes in-frame clones alone and lacks a portion of them. The profile shows about 110,000 clones, roughly four fifths of them singletons. Sequencing was performed on PBMCs. The receptor was derived from a woman aged 25-40 years in good health and CMV-seronegative. The rearrangement links TRBV30 to TRBJ1-2; TRBD1 matches 7 bases. CDR3 nucleotides: TGTGCCTTCGACAGGGCCCCTAATGGCTACACCTTC. It encodes CAFDRAPNGYTF.